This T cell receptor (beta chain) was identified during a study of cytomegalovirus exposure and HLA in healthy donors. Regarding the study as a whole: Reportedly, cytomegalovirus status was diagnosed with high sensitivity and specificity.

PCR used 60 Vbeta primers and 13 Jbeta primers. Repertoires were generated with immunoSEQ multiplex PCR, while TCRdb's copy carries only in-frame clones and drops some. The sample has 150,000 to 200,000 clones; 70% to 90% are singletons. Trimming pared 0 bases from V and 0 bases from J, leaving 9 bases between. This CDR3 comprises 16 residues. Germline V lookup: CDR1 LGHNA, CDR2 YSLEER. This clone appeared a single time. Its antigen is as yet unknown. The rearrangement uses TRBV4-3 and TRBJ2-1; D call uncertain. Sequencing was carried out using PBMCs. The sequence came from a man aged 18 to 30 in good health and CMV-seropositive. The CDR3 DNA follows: TGCGCCAGCAGCCAAGAGGCGGCTAGCTCCTACAATGAGCAGTTCTTC. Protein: CASSQEAASSYNEQFF.